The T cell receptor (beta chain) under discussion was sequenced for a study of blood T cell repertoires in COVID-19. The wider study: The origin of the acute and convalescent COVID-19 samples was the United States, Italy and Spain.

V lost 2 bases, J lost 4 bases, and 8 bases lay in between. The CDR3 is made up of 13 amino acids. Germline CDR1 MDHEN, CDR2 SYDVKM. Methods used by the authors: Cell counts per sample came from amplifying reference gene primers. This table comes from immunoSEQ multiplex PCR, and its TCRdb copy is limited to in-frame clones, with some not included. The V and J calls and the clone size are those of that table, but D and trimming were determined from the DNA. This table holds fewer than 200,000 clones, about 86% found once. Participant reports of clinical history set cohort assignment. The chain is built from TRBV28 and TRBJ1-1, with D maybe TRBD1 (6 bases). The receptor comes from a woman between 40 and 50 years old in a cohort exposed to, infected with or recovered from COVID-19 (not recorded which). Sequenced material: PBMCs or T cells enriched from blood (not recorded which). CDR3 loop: CASSLQTGTEAFF. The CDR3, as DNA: TGTGCCAGCAGTTTACAGACAGGCACTGAAGCTTTCTTT. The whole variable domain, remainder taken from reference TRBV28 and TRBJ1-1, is DVKVTQSSRYLVKRTGEKVFLECVQDMDHENMFWYRQDPGLGLRLIYFSYDVKMKEKGDIPEGYSVSREKKERFSLILESASTNQTSMYLCASSLQTGTEAFFGQGTRLTVV.